These 4 T cell receptor beta chains were sequenced from one sample in a study of shared clonotypes between healthy human individuals. Profiled with immunoSEQ multiplex PCR; TCRdb holds only in-frame clones, not every one. Among more than 2,000,000 clones, over 90% were seen once, and the ten largest hold roughly 0.36%. Sequenced material: naive CD4+ T cells from PBMCs. As to subset: CD45RA+ positively selected. Source of these receptors: a man younger than 35 in good health. Some clones in this sample may be carry-over from other donors' samples.

The genes are TRBV7-9 and TRBJ1-1, with D possibly being TRBD1 (5 bases). From germline, CDR1 is SEHNR and CDR2 FQNEAQ (reference sequence). The CDR3 consists of 12 residues. V was cut by 5 bases and J by 10 bases, with 14 bases left in between. This CDR3 reads CASSSRGAGAFF. CDR3 bases: TGTGCCAGCAGCAGTAGGGGTGCCGGAGCTTTCTTT.

The rearrangement uses TRBV13 and TRBJ2-7; 10 bases agree with TRBD1. The trim removed 6 bases at V and 6 bases at J, leaving 5 bases unmatched. The CDR3 totals 13 residues. CDR1 is PRHDT and CDR2 is FYEKMQ in the germline V gene (reference sequence). The CDR3 DNA is TGTGCCAGCAGACGACAGGGGGCTAGCGAGCAGTACTTC. Protein product: CASRRQGASEQYF.

The V call is TRBV28, the J call TRBJ2-1; D may be TRBD1 (6 bases). V shed 4 bases and J shed 9 bases, with 22 bases lying between them. Germline V CDR1 and CDR2: MDHEN, SYDVKM. This CDR3 comprises 16 residues. CDR3 sequence: CASSSIRGQGLGEQFF. In DNA form, the CDR3 reads TGTGCCAGCAGTTCCATCCGAGGGCAGGGGCTGGGTGAGCAGTTCTTC.

The chain carries TRBV7-9 and TRBJ2-3, with 11 bases lining up with TRBD2. Trimming removed 3 bases from V and 7 bases from J; junction bases left unmatched: 6. Germline lookup yields CDR1 SEHNR and CDR2 FQNEAQ (reference sequence). The CDR3 totals 15 residues. The CDR3 DNA reads TGTGCCAGCAGCTTTAAACTAGCGGGAGTGAATACGCAGTATTTT. Its translation is CASSFKLAGVNTQYF.